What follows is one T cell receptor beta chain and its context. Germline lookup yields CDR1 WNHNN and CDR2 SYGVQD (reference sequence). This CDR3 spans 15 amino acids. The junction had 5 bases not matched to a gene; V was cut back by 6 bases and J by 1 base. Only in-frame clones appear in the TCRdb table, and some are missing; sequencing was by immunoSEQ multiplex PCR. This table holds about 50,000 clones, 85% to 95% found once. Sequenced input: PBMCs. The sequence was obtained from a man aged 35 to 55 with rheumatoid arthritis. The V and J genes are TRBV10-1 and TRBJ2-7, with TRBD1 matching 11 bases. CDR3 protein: CASRGQGGRSYEQYF. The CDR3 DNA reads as TGCGCCAGCAGGGGACAGGGGGGAAGGTCCTACGAGCAGTACTTC.